This T cell receptor (beta chain) was captured by sequencing in a study of shared clonotypes between healthy human individuals. The V end lost 6 bases, the J end lost 4 bases, and 10 bases lay between the germline ends. Per the germline V gene, CDR1 is MNHNS and CDR2 is SASEGT. The CDR3 runs to 13 residues. The naive CD8 fraction comprised CD45RO-negative cells positively selected for CCR7 and excluded terminally differentiated effector memory CD45RA+ cells. Clones were read by immunoSEQ multiplex PCR, and TCRdb kept only the in-frame ones, dropping some. The sample holds millions of clones, about 94% seen once.

The J gene is TRBJ2-1, the V gene TRBV6-1; D not resolved. The sequenced material came from naive CD8+ T cells sorted from blood. The receptor was isolated from a man between 18 and 35 years old in good health. In nucleotides, the CDR3 is TGTGCCAGCAGCGCGGACCGATACAATGAGCAGTTCTTC. This codes for CASSADRYNEQFF.